The source of this T cell receptor (beta chain) is a study of cytomegalovirus exposure and HLA in healthy donors. The primer mix had 60 Vbeta and 13 Jbeta primers. The protocol was immunoSEQ multiplex PCR, while the TCRdb copy is restricted to in-frame clones and leaves out a portion. This sample's clone table lists more than 110,000 clones. CDR3 length: 15 amino acids. The V gene's germline CDR1 is MNHNS and CDR2 SASEGT. The V gene end was trimmed by 5 bases and the J gene end by 5 bases; junction bases not matched to a gene: 11. The sequence derives from a middle-aged man in good health and CMV-seronegative. The J gene is TRBJ2-7, the V gene TRBV6-1; 8 positions match TRBD1. Sequencing was performed on PBMCs. DNA of the CDR3: TGTGCCAGCAGTCTGGGACAGGTAAAGTCAAACGAGCAGTACTTC. Amino acid sequence: CASSLGQVKSNEQYF.